A single sample gave rise to the 23 T cell receptor beta chains below, sequenced in a study of T cell responses to AZD1222 COVID-19 vaccine. Clones were read by immunoSEQ multiplex PCR, and TCRdb kept only the in-frame ones, dropping some. The sample holds approximately 190,000 clones, 80% to 95% seen once. The input for sequencing was peripheral blood, taken on day 0 of AZD1222 vaccination. Receptors originate from an adult in good health.

The genes are TRBV6-1 and TRBJ2-7, with D perhaps TRBD1 (5 bases). The CDR3 covers 13 residues. Germline V gene lookup returns CDR1 MNHNS and CDR2 SASEGT. V was pared by 3 bases and J by 2 bases, with 8 bases between. The CDR3 protein is CASSEGPPYEQYF. CDR3 nucleotides: TGTGCCAGCAGTGAGGGGCCTCCCTACGAGCAGTACTTC.

The chain combines TRBV12-5 with TRBJ2-5; D remains ambiguous. Germline CDR1 LGHNT, CDR2 FRNRAP. V was trimmed by 2 bases and J by 3 bases, leaving 19 bases between them. CDR3 size: 17 residues. The CDR3 spells CASGLWSGSPQKETQYF. The CDR3, as DNA: TGTGCTAGTGGTTTGTGGTCGGGCAGCCCACAAAAAGAGACCCAGTACTTC. Drawing the rest from reference TRBV12-5 and TRBJ2-5, the complete variable domain is DARVTQTPRHKVTEMGQEVTMRCQPILGHNTVFWYRQTMMQGLELLAYFRNRAPLDDSGMPKDRFSAEMPDATLATLKIQPSEPRDSAVYFCASGLWSGSPQKETQYFGPGTRLLVL.

The chain joins TRBV7-3 to TRBJ1-2; D unresolved. The CDR3 totals 15 residues. V gave up 5 bases and J gave up 4 bases, with 17 bases separating them. Germline values: CDR1 SGHTA, CDR2 FQGTGA. CDR3 in DNA: TGTGCCAGCAGCACAACCGACGGACTACGCTATGGCTACACCTTC. Residues: CASSTTDGLRYGYTF.

The V gene is TRBV5-1, the J gene TRBJ1-3, with D possibly being TRBD1 (5 bases). V shed 4 bases and J shed 2 bases, with 13 bases lying between them. Germline-derived CDR1 and CDR2 are SGHRS and YFSETQ. The CDR3 loop spans 15 amino acids. The CDR3 loop reads CASSTDTDPGNTIYF. CDR3 nucleotide sequence: TGCGCCAGCAGCACGGACACGGATCCTGGAAACACCATATATTTT.

V usage is TRBV20-1 and J usage is TRBJ2-5; 10 bases align to TRBD1. CDR1 and CDR2 (germline): DFQATT, SNEGSKA (reference sequence). V shed 4 bases, J shed 5 bases, and the junction held 7 bases outside the gene matches. The CDR3 consists of 14 residues. The CDR3 DNA reads as TGCAGTGCTACTGAAGACAGGGGGCGGGAGACCCAGTACTTC. This codes for CSATEDRGRETQYF.

The rearrangement joins TRBV19 to TRBJ1-3, with TRBD1 matching over 7 bases. Germline V gene sequence: CDR1 LNHDA, CDR2 SQIVND (reference sequence). The CDR3 runs 17 residues. V lost 3 bases and J lost 0; bases outside the gene matches: 8. The CDR3 sequence is CASSMTSGTASGNTIYF. In nucleotides, the CDR3 is TGTGCCAGTAGTATGACTTCAGGGACAGCCTCTGGAAACACCATATATTTT. Together with reference TRBV19 and TRBJ1-3, the CDR3 gives the full variable domain: DGGITQSPKYLFRKEGQNVTLSCEQNLNHDAMYWYRQDPGQGLRLIYYSQIVNDFQKGDIAEGYSVSREKKESFPLTVTSAQKNPTAFYLCASSMTSGTASGNTIYFGEGSWLTVV.

The V call is TRBV9, the J call TRBJ1-1; 7 nucleotides agree with TRBD1. Germline values: CDR1 SGDLS, CDR2 YYNGEE. The CDR3 is 15 residues long. The junction had 12 bases not matched to a gene; V was cut back by 6 bases and J by 4 bases. The CDR3 DNA follows: TGTGCCAGCACCTCCGGGGCAGGGGGAGCCACTGAAGCTTTCTTT. Translated: CASTSGAGGATEAFF. Supplemented by reference TRBV9 and TRBJ1-1, the full variable domain reads DSGVTQTPKHLITATGQRVTLRCSPRSGDLSVYWYQQSLDQGLQFLIQYYNGEERAKGNILERFSAQQFPDLHSELNLSSLELGDSALYFCASTSGAGGATEAFFGQGTRLTVV.

The V and J genes are TRBV12-3 or TRBV12-4 and TRBJ2-1; 9 bases are a match to TRBD1. CDR3 size: 13 residues. J gave up 15 bases and V 3 bases, and 9 bases lay outside the gene matches. CDR3 DNA sequence: TGTGCCAGCAGTTTGAGCTCCGGGACAGGGTTGTTCTTC. Translation: CASSLSSGTGLFF.

The V and J genes are TRBV5-8 and TRBJ1-5; 11 bases map to TRBD1. The CDR3 sequence is 16 residues long. Germline trimming cut 8 bases from V and 2 bases from J; bases unmatched to any gene: 9. Germline lookup yields CDR1 SGHTS and CDR2 YDEGEE. CDR3: CASGQGANLGNQPQHF. CDR3 sequence (DNA): TGTGCCAGTGGACAGGGGGCTAATTTAGGCAATCAGCCCCAGCATTTT.

J is TRBJ2-1 and V is TRBV24-1; either TRBD1 or TRBD2 may fit D (5 bases each). V shed 10 bases and J shed 7 bases, with 13 bases lying between them. The CDR3 spans 12 residues. Germline values: CDR1 KGHDR, CDR2 SFDVKD. CDR3 amino acids: CATGTTWNEQFF. DNA of the CDR3: TGTGCCACAGGGACCACCTGGAATGAGCAGTTCTTC.

The genes are TRBV2 and TRBJ2-1; TRBD2 agrees at 7 bases. This CDR3 has 12 residues. Germline V CDR1 and CDR2: SNHLY, FYNNEI. J lost 7 bases, V lost 8 bases, and 5 bases had no gene match. The CDR3 DNA reads as TGTGCCAGCTTGGGGCGGGGGAATGAGCAGTTCTTC. Its translation: CASLGRGNEQFF.

The V call is TRBV3-1 (or the pseudogene TRBV3-2), the J call TRBJ1-6; D is uncertain. The CDR3 contains 14 residues. Trimming took 2 bases from V and 10 from J, leaving 12 bases between them. Germline CDR1 is LGHDT and CDR2 is YNNKEL (reference sequence). CDR3 bases: TGTGCCAGCAGCCAAAATTTGGAAGGATCACCCCTCCACTTT. Residues: CASSQNLEGSPLHF.

This clone appeared a few times. J is TRBJ2-7 and V is TRBV19, with D unresolved. Trimming shortened V by 10 bases and J by 6 bases, and 16 bases separated the two germline ends. The germline V gene encodes CDR1 LNHDA and CDR2 SQIVND (reference sequence). This CDR3 has 12 amino acids. CDR3 in amino acids: CATSASPFEQYF. CDR3 nucleotides: TGTGCCACCTCCGCGAGCCCTTTCGAGCAGTACTTC.

This clone was observed a single time. This chain connects TRBV3-1 (or the pseudogene TRBV3-2) to TRBJ2-7; D uncertain. The CDR3 has 12 residues. Germline values: CDR1 LGHDT, CDR2 YNNKEL (reference sequence). The ends were cut back, 2 bases at V and 7 bases at J, with 9 bases in the middle. For the CDR3, the DNA is TGTGCCAGCAGCCAATCGGTAGGGGAGCAGTACTTC. Encoded protein: CASSQSVGEQYF.

The CDR3 region is CASSYQGTSGNTIYF. CDR3 DNA: TGTGCCAGCAGTTACCAGGGTACCTCTGGAAACACCATATATTTT. The gene calls are TRBV6-5 and TRBJ1-3; tentatively, D is TRBD1 (5 bases). CDR3 length equals 15 residues. V dropped 2 bases and J dropped 0 bases, with 8 bases sitting between them. Germline V lookup: CDR1 MNHEY, CDR2 SVGAGI.

The chain joins TRBV19 to TRBJ2-5; 9 bases align to TRBD2. The J segment lost 4 bases and the V segment lost 6 bases, leaving 12 bases of the junction unmatched. Germline CDR1 and CDR2: LNHDA and SQIVND (reference sequence). The CDR3 covers 16 residues. CDR3 amino acids: CASSALAGGQRETQYF. Written as DNA, the CDR3 is TGTGCCAGTAGCGCCCTGGCGGGGGGGCAGAGAGAGACCCAGTACTTC.

The chain combines TRBV5-1 with TRBJ1-6, with D perhaps matching TRBD1 (5 bases). Germline assignment: CDR1 SGHRS and CDR2 YFSETQ. The CDR3 is made up of 13 amino acids. V lost 7 bases and J 6 bases, leaving 11 bases between the germline ends. CDR3 bases: TGCGCCAGCGCACCGGACATTAATTCACCCCTCCACTTT. Amino acids: CASAPDINSPLHF.

The V gene is TRBV5-4, the J gene TRBJ2-3; D perhaps matches TRBD2 (5 bases). Trimming pared 1 base from V and 2 bases from J, leaving 20 bases between. There are 18 residues in the CDR3. Germline V gene lookup returns CDR1 SGHNT and CDR2 YYREEE (reference sequence). In DNA form, the CDR3 reads TGTGCCAGCAGCTTGTCATCGGCTAGGCGGACTTTCACAGATACGCAGTATTTT. It translates to CASSLSSARRTFTDTQYF.

V gene TRBV13 combines with J gene TRBJ2-3; D uncertain. Trimming pared 0 bases from V and 2 bases from J, leaving 15 bases between. The V gene's germline CDR1 is PRHDT and CDR2 FYEKMQ (reference sequence). There are 17 residues in the CDR3. CDR3 region: CASSLGDGRQTTDTQYF. CDR3 nucleotides: TGTGCCAGCAGCTTAGGAGACGGGCGACAAACCACAGATACGCAGTATTTT.

The chain links TRBV19 to TRBJ1-1, with no clear D. The ends were cut back, 3 bases at V and 0 bases at J, with 14 bases in the middle. CDR3 size: 16 residues. Germline V gene data show CDR1 as LNHDA and CDR2 as SQIVND (reference sequence). This chain's CDR3 is CASSMSAANLNTEAFF. The CDR3 DNA sequence: TGTGCCAGTAGTATGTCGGCAGCTAACTTGAACACTGAAGCTTTCTTT.

J is TRBJ1-2 and V is TRBV7-2; no firm D call. The germline CDR1 and CDR2 sequences are SGHTA and FQGNSA. V was trimmed by 2 bases and J by 4 bases, leaving 8 bases between them. The CDR3 consists of 13 residues. The CDR3 coding sequence is TGTGCCAGCAGCTTAATGGGGTTCTATGGCTACACCTTC. Amino acid sequence: CASSLMGFYGYTF.

The rearrangement uses TRBV19 and TRBJ2-2, with D tentatively TRBD1 (5 bases). Trimming took 7 bases from V and 0 from J, leaving 9 bases between them. Germline V lookup: CDR1 LNHDA, CDR2 SQIVND (reference sequence). The CDR3 spans 14 residues. CDR3 DNA sequence: TGTGCCAGTAACCCGACAGCGAACACCGGGGAGCTGTTTTTT. Amino acids: CASNPTANTGELFF.

V and J are TRBV2 and TRBJ1-1, with D unclear. The germline V gene encodes CDR1 SNHLY and CDR2 FYNNEI. This CDR3 is built from 14 residues. The V end lost 2 bases, the J end lost 2 bases, and 9 bases lay between the germline ends. For the CDR3, the DNA is TGTGCCAGCAGTGAACAGTGGGCAAACACTGAAGCTTTCTTT. Its protein product is CASSEQWANTEAFF.